The source of this TCR beta chain is a study of T-cell reconstitution after alpha-beta-depleted transplantation in children. Germline V gives CDR1 SGHDN, CDR2 FVKESK. V lost 0 bases and J 3 bases, leaving 8 bases between the germline ends. This CDR3 region has 14 residues. Unique molecular identifiers were built into the TCRbeta library. TCRdb reanalysed the PCR reads using MiXCR and keeps one entry per CDR3 protein. The sample holds some 500,000 distinct CDR3 sequences, around a third seen once. The receptor was derived from a human donor who donated a stem cell graft to a child with aplastic anemia. This chain connects TRBV14 to TRBJ1-2; D unclear. This specimen consisted of PBMCs from the stem cell graft donor, obtained from the stem cell graft. CDR3 bases: TGTGCCAGCAGCCAAGAGTCCGTGGACTATGGCTACACCTTC. Translation gives CASSQESVDYGYTF.